A selection of T cell receptor beta chains follows, all from one sample in a study of blood T cell repertoires in COVID-19. The protocol was immunoSEQ multiplex PCR, while the TCRdb copy is restricted to in-frame clones and leaves out a portion. The sample consists of approximately 75,000 clones, around 80% of them appearing once. Sequencing input: peripheral blood. Receptor source: an elderly woman with active or convalescent COVID-19. The CDR3 runs from the conserved cysteine through the conserved F or W. Each record gives: CDR3 length, D gene, clone size, V gene, J gene, CDR3 DNA, CDR3 protein. A D gene is named only where the DNA matches it firmly. Expanded clones are given a class, and other clones once, few, many or no size at all.

length: 13
D: -
size: once
V: TRBV6-1
J: TRBJ1-1
DNA: TGTGCCAGCAGTGAGGGGGCGATAGGTGAAGCTTTCTTT
CDR3: CASSEGAIGEAFF

length: 14
D: TRBD1
size: -
V: TRBV3-1/TRBV3-2
J: TRBJ1-1
DNA: TGTGCCAGCAGCACGGACAGGATGAACACTGAAGCTTTCTTT
CDR3: CASSTDRMNTEAFF

length: 12
D: -
size: few
V: TRBV6-5
J: TRBJ1-1
DNA: TGTGCCAGCAGGAGCGGCAGCAGGGAAGCTTTCTTT
CDR3: CASRSGSREAFF

length: 15
D: -
size: once
V: TRBV7-9
J: TRBJ1-2
DNA: TGTGCCAGCAGACCTAAGGGAGGGAGTACCTATGGCTACACCTTC
CDR3: CASRPKGGSTYGYTF

length: 16
D: TRBD1
size: -
V: TRBV5-1
J: TRBJ1-1
DNA: TGCGCCAGCAGCAGGACAGGGGGCGCGGAAGACACTGAAGCTTTCTTT
CDR3: CASSRTGGAEDTEAFF

length: 14
D: -
size: -
V: TRBV2
J: TRBJ2-2
DNA: TGTGCCAGCACACGGGGGGCCAACACCGGGGAGCTGTTTTTT
CDR3: CASTRGANTGELFF

length: 14
D: -
size: -
V: TRBV20-1
J: TRBJ2-5
DNA: TGCAGTGCTAGTGCTACAGTGAGAAGGGAGACCCAGTACTTC
CDR3: CSASATVRRETQYF

length: 16
D: -
size: -
V: TRBV4-1
J: TRBJ1-4
DNA: TGCGCCAGCAGCCCTGGTAGCGGGGGTACTAATGAAAAACTGTTTTTT
CDR3: CASSPGSGGTNEKLFF

length: 14
D: TRBD1
size: -
V: TRBV7-2
J: TRBJ1-2
DNA: TGTGCCAGCAGCTTAGGGACAGGGGAACATGGCTACACCTTC
CDR3: CASSLGTGEHGYTF

length: 16
D: TRBD2
size: -
V: TRBV13
J: TRBJ2-2
DNA: TGTGCCAGCAGCTCGCGGGGACTAGCTGACACCGGGGAGCTGTTTTTT
CDR3: CASSSRGLADTGELFF

length: 16
D: TRBD1
size: -
V: TRBV4-3
J: TRBJ1-2
DNA: TGCGCCAGCAGCCCCTTTGGGACAGGGGGCCAAGATGGCTACACCTTC
CDR3: CASSPFGTGGQDGYTF

length: 16
D: TRBD1
size: few
V: TRBV28
J: TRBJ1-3
DNA: TGTGCCAGCAGAGATCGGACAGGGACCTCTGGAAACACCATATATTTT
CDR3: CASRDRTGTSGNTIYF

length: 16
D: TRBD2
size: few
V: TRBV11-2
J: TRBJ2-7
DNA: TGTGCCAGCAGCTTAATAGCCAGCGGGGGGTCCTACGAGCAGTACTTC
CDR3: CASSLIASGGSYEQYF

length: 14
D: -
size: -
V: TRBV2
J: TRBJ1-4
DNA: TGTGCCAGCAGCGAGGACAGAAGCAATGAAAAACTGTTTTTT
CDR3: CASSEDRSNEKLFF

length: 11
D: -
size: -
V: TRBV20-1
J: TRBJ1-1
DNA: TGCAGTGCTGAAGTAGAAGCTGAAGCTTTCTTT
CDR3: CSAEVEAEAFF

length: 16
D: TRBD1
size: -
V: TRBV7-9
J: TRBJ1-1
DNA: TGTGCCAGCAGCTTGGGGGACAGGGGGTTTGGCACTGAAGCTTTCTTT
CDR3: CASSLGDRGFGTEAFF

length: 14
D: -
size: -
V: TRBV27
J: TRBJ1-1
DNA: TGTGCCAGCAGTTTTGGGGGCGCCAACACTGAAGCTTTCTTT
CDR3: CASSFGGANTEAFF

length: 11
D: -
size: -
V: TRBV27
J: TRBJ2-7
DNA: TGTGCCAGCAGTCCCCCCCTACGGCAGTACTTC
CDR3: CASSPPLRQYF

length: 15
D: TRBD2
size: -
V: TRBV7-2
J: TRBJ2-5
DNA: TGTGCCAGCAGCTTCGATAGCGGGGACGGAGAGACCCAGTACTTC
CDR3: CASSFDSGDGETQYF

length: 15
D: -
size: -
V: TRBV7-2
J: TRBJ1-5
DNA: TGTGCCAGCAGCCCCGGGGGGGTCGGCAATCAGCCCCAGCATTTT
CDR3: CASSPGGVGNQPQHF

length: 14
D: -
size: -
V: TRBV19
J: TRBJ1-1
DNA: TGTGCCAGTAGTATTAGACACGCGAACACTGAAGCTTTCTTT
CDR3: CASSIRHANTEAFF